This is a list of T cell receptor beta chains from one sample in a study of T cell responses to AZD1222 COVID-19 vaccine. Measured with immunoSEQ multiplex PCR; TCRdb has only the in-frame clones, and not every one. The sample consists of some 130,000 clones, roughly nine tenths of them appearing once. The specimen comprised peripheral blood, sampled on day 0 of AZD1222 vaccination. These TCRs come from an adult in good health. Each CDR3 is given with its conserved first and last residue. Each record gives: D gene, clone size, J gene, V gene, CDR3 DNA, CDR3 protein. The D gene is left open where the match is weak. Part of the rows lack a size; the others show once, few, many or a class for expanded clones.

D: .
size: .
J: TRBJ2-3
V: TRBV10-1
DNA: TGCGCCAGCAGTGACAAAGCAAGCACAGATACGCAGTATTTT
CDR3: CASSDKASTDTQYF

D: TRBD2
size: .
J: TRBJ2-3
V: TRBV3-1/TRBV3-2
DNA: TGTGCCAGCAGCCAAGCTTTAACTAGCGGCACAGATACGCAGTATTTT
CDR3: CASSQALTSGTDTQYF

D: .
size: .
J: TRBJ1-5
V: TRBV19
DNA: TGTGCCAGTAGTATATCGGGGGTGGGGGCTGATTCTCAGCCCCAGCATTTT
CDR3: CASSISGVGADSQPQHF

D: TRBD2
size: .
J: TRBJ2-1
V: TRBV19
DNA: TGTGCCAGTAGTATATATAGCGGGAGTGCCTCCTACAATGAGCAGTTCTTC
CDR3: CASSIYSGSASYNEQFF

D: .
size: .
J: TRBJ2-1
V: TRBV2
DNA: TGTGCCAGCAAGGCATCCAACTACAATGAGCAGTTCTTC
CDR3: CASKASNYNEQFF

D: .
size: .
J: TRBJ1-5
V: TRBV18
DNA: TGTGCCAGCTCACTCGGTAGAAATCAGCCCCAGCATTTT
CDR3: CASSLGRNQPQHF

D: .
size: .
J: TRBJ1-5
V: TRBV2
DNA: TGTGCCAGCAGTGTAGGGATTCGTCAGCCCCAGCATTTT
CDR3: CASSVGIRQPQHF

D: TRBD2
size: .
J: TRBJ2-1
V: TRBV7-2
DNA: TGTGCCAGCAGCTTAGCCGCTAGCGGGTACAATGAGCAGTTCTTC
CDR3: CASSLAASGYNEQFF

D: .
size: .
J: TRBJ1-2
V: TRBV6-5
DNA: TGTGCCAGCAGCACAGACGGACCCCACACCTTC
CDR3: CASSTDGPHTF

D: .
size: few
J: TRBJ1-2
V: TRBV5-6
DNA: TGTGCCAGCAGCTCGACCGGGACGTGGGGCTACACCTTC
CDR3: CASSSTGTWGYTF

D: TRBD1
size: .
J: TRBJ2-7
V: TRBV7-2
DNA: TGTGCCAGCAGCTTAGCCGGACAGGGCTACGAGCAGTACTTC
CDR3: CASSLAGQGYEQYF

D: .
size: .
J: TRBJ2-1
V: TRBV4-1
DNA: TGCGCCAGCAGCCAAGAGGGGAGGAATGAGCAGTTCTTC
CDR3: CASSQEGRNEQFF

D: .
size: once
J: TRBJ1-1
V: TRBV3-1/TRBV3-2
DNA: TGTGCCAGCAGCCAAGCCTACCGGTCCGAAGCTTTCTTT
CDR3: CASSQAYRSEAFF

D: TRBD1
size: .
J: TRBJ1-3
V: TRBV19
DNA: TGTGCCAGTAGTATCCGGACAGGCTTAACTGGAAACACCATATATTTT
CDR3: CASSIRTGLTGNTIYF

D: TRBD1
size: .
J: TRBJ1-5
V: TRBV30
DNA: TGTGCCTGGAGCTGGGACAGGGAACAGCCCCAGCATTTT
CDR3: CAWSWDREQPQHF

D: TRBD1
size: .
J: TRBJ1-1
V: TRBV7-9
DNA: TGTGCCAGCAGCCTAAGGACAGGGGGCATTTGGAACACTGAAGCTTTCTTT
CDR3: CASSLRTGGIWNTEAFF

D: TRBD1
size: .
J: TRBJ1-1
V: TRBV7-2
DNA: TGTGCCAGCAGGACAGGGAAGGGGTATCACACTGAAGCTTTCTTT
CDR3: CASRTGKGYHTEAFF

D: .
size: once
J: TRBJ2-6
V: TRBV13
DNA: TGTGCCAGCGCCACTTTCTTGGCGGCTGGGGCCAACGTCCTGACTTTC
CDR3: CASATFLAAGANVLTF

D: .
size: .
J: TRBJ1-4
V: TRBV2
DNA: TGTGCCAGCAGCCTGATCAGGGTTGAAAAACTGTTTTTT
CDR3: CASSLIRVEKLFF

D: TRBD1
size: .
J: TRBJ1-2
V: TRBV9
DNA: TGTGCCAGCAGCTTAGGGACAGGGGCTAACTATGGCTACACCTTC
CDR3: CASSLGTGANYGYTF

D: .
size: .
J: TRBJ2-7
V: TRBV5-6
DNA: TGTGCCAGCAGCTACTCGGGACTTCACTACGAGCAGTACTTC
CDR3: CASSYSGLHYEQYF

D: .
size: .
J: TRBJ1-5
V: TRBV2
DNA: TGTGCCAGCAGTGAAGGGGGCGGGCAGCCCCAGCATTTT
CDR3: CASSEGGGQPQHF

D: .
size: .
J: TRBJ2-7
V: TRBV27
DNA: TGTGCCAGCAGTTTCGGGGGCCCCTCATACGAGCAGTACTTC
CDR3: CASSFGGPSYEQYF

D: .
size: .
J: TRBJ1-5
V: TRBV30
DNA: TGTGCCTGCCATCCCGGACAGCCCCAGCATTTT
CDR3: CACHPGQPQHF

D: .
size: .
J: TRBJ1-3
V: TRBV9
DNA: TGTGCCAGCAGCCCCCGACTGTCCTCTGGAAACACCATATATTTT
CDR3: CASSPRLSSGNTIYF

D: .
size: .
J: TRBJ1-2
V: TRBV5-6
DNA: TGTGCCAGCAGCGTATTCAAAACAGTTAACTATGGCTACACCTTC
CDR3: CASSVFKTVNYGYTF

D: .
size: .
J: TRBJ1-4
V: TRBV5-5
DNA: TGTGCCAGCAGCTTCGGGGGAAAGGGAGAGGAAAAACTGTTTTTT
CDR3: CASSFGGKGEEKLFF

D: .
size: .
J: TRBJ2-1
V: TRBV6-5
DNA: TGTGCCAGCAGTTACTTACTAGCTTCCCCCTACAATGAGCAGTTCTTC
CDR3: CASSYLLASPYNEQFF

D: TRBD2
size: .
J: TRBJ2-2
V: TRBV2
DNA: TGTGCCAGCAGTGGAGGGAGGGGCACCGGGGAGCTGTTTTTT
CDR3: CASSGGRGTGELFF

D: .
size: .
J: TRBJ1-1
V: TRBV10-2
DNA: TGCGCCAGCAGGGACACCATGAACACTGAAGCTTTCTTT
CDR3: CASRDTMNTEAFF

D: .
size: .
J: TRBJ1-2
V: TRBV5-7
DNA: TGTGCCAGCAGCCCTTTGGGGCAAACGGGGACTAACTATGGCTACACCTTC
CDR3: CASSPLGQTGTNYGYTF

D: .
size: .
J: TRBJ2-6
V: TRBV7-9
DNA: TGTGCCAGCAGCTTACAGGGGTCTTCGACCGGGGCCAACGTCCTGACTTTC
CDR3: CASSLQGSSTGANVLTF

D: TRBD2
size: .
J: TRBJ2-2
V: TRBV24-1
DNA: TGTGCCACCAGTTCTCGGGGGGCCGGGGAGCTGTTTTTT
CDR3: CATSSRGAGELFF

D: .
size: .
J: TRBJ1-3
V: TRBV11-2
DNA: TGTGCCAGCAGCCGAAGGACAGATCCTGGAAACACCATATATTTT
CDR3: CASSRRTDPGNTIYF

D: .
size: .
J: TRBJ1-2
V: TRBV4-2
DNA: TGTGCCAGCAGCCAAGTCGGTAAGGGGGGAAACTATGGCTACACCTTC
CDR3: CASSQVGKGGNYGYTF

D: .
size: .
J: TRBJ1-6
V: TRBV20-1
DNA: TGCAGTGCTAGTTATTTAGTTAGCTCCTATAATTCACCCCTCCACTTT
CDR3: CSASYLVSSYNSPLHF

D: TRBD1
size: .
J: TRBJ2-2
V: TRBV27
DNA: TGTGCCAGCAGGCTAAGGGACAGGGTAGACGGGGAGCTGTTTTTT
CDR3: CASRLRDRVDGELFF

D: .
size: .
J: TRBJ1-5
V: TRBV6-5
DNA: TGTGCCAGCAGTACAAGGACCCTGGGCAATCAGCCCCAGCATTTT
CDR3: CASSTRTLGNQPQHF

D: TRBD1
size: .
J: TRBJ1-6
V: TRBV28
DNA: TGTGCCAGCAGCAGCCCGGGACAGAGATTTTCACCCCTCCACTTT
CDR3: CASSSPGQRFSPLHF

D: .
size: .
J: TRBJ1-1
V: TRBV5-6
DNA: TGTGCCAGCAGCCTCAGGGGCGTTATGAACACTGAAGCTTTCTTT
CDR3: CASSLRGVMNTEAFF

D: .
size: .
J: TRBJ2-2
V: TRBV5-1
DNA: TGCGCCAGCAGCTTGGGGGACACCGGGGAGCTGTTTTTT
CDR3: CASSLGDTGELFF

D: TRBD1
size: .
J: TRBJ2-7
V: TRBV18
DNA: TGTGCCAGCACCGGACAGGGGACCTACGAGCAGTACTTC
CDR3: CASTGQGTYEQYF